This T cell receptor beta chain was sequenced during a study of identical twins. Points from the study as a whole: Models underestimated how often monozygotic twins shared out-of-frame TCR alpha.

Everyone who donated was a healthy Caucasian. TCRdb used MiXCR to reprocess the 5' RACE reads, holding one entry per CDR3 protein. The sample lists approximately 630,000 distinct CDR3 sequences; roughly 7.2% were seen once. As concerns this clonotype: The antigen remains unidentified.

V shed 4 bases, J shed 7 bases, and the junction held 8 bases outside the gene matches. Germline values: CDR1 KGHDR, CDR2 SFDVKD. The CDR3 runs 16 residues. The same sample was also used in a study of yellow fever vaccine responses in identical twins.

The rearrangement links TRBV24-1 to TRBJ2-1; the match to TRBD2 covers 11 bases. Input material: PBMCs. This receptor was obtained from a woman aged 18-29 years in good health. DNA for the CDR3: TGTGCCACCAGTGACTATACTAGCGGGAGAGGGAATGAGCAGTTCTTC. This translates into CATSDYTSGRGNEQFF.